This T cell receptor beta chain is from a study of post-analysis software for immune sequencing data. With regard to this clonotype: Its antigen is as yet unknown.

TCR beta cDNA libraries had unique molecular identifiers. Using its own MiXCR run on the PCR reads, TCRdb lists one record per CDR3 protein. The sample yields about half a million distinct CDR3 sequences, roughly 45% seen once. Study-wide findings and caveats: Patients with multiple sclerosis recorded significantly lower normalized Chao1 diversity than controls, the study found.

The specimen was blood. The clonotype comes from a girl aged 5 to 17 with multiple sclerosis.

This CDR3 is CASSLRLAEARTYEQYF. In nucleotides, the CDR3 is TGCGCCAGCAGCTTGCGGCTAGCGGAGGCCCGAACCTACGAGCAGTACTTC. The chain joins TRBV5-1 to TRBJ2-7; 7 bases agree with TRBD2. The germline V gene has CDR1 SGHRS and CDR2 YFSETQ. Trimming took 1 base from V and 2 from J; bases not matched to a gene: 12. The CDR3 covers 17 residues.